These T cell receptor beta chains were read from a single sample in a study of human T cells and chemical hapten exposure. Each CDR3 protein gets one entry after TCRdb re-called the RACE reads with MiXCR. The sample lists under 40,000 distinct CDR3 sequences, 10% to 13% occurring once. This sample comprised whole blood, obtained in connection with sensitization to the hapten diphenylcyclopropenone (DPC). The receptors stem from a man between 45 and 60 years old with alopecia areata. Some clones in this sample may be carry-over from other donors' samples. Each CDR3 is given with its conserved first and last residue. D genes are given only for firm matches. Clone size is stated in some rows and not others, as once, few, many or a class when expanded.

V gene	D gene	J gene	clone size	CDR3 protein	CDR3 DNA
TRBV7-2	TRBD1	TRBJ2-3	many	CASTLTGQLTDTQYF	TGTGCCAGCACCTTAACGGGACAGCTCACAGATACGCAGTATTTT
TRBV18	TRBD2	TRBJ2-7	many	CASSREGRTYEQYF	TGTGCCAGTTCCAGGGAGGGCAGAACCTACGAGCAGTACTTC
TRBV28	TRBD2	TRBJ2-5	many	CASSSPLAGGRETQYF	TGTGCCAGCAGTTCCCCCCTAGCGGGAGGGCGTGAGACCCAGTACTTC
TRBV7-9	.	TRBJ1-2	many	CASSLGQKGYTF	TGTGCCAGCAGCTTAGGGCAGAAAGGCTACACCTTC
TRBV7-2	.	TRBJ2-3	many	CASSSYYGTDTQYF	TGTGCCAGCAGCTCTTATTACGGGACAGATACGCAGTATTTT
TRBV6-2/TRBV6-3	TRBD2	TRBJ2-1	many	CASSPGRGLTSSYNEQFF	TGTGCCAGCAGTCCAGGCCGGGGACTAACCAGCTCCTACAATGAGCAGTTCTTC
TRBV4-3	.	TRBJ1-1	many	CASSQDPAGGTEAFF	TGCGCCAGCAGCCAAGACCCCGCCGGGGGCACTGAAGCTTTCTTT
TRBV7-3	.	TRBJ2-7	medium-sized	CASSPQGGYEQYF	TGTGCCAGCAGCCCCCAGGGGGGATACGAGCAGTACTTC
TRBV10-2	.	TRBJ1-4	many	CASSDGRLSTNEKLFF	TGCGCCAGCAGTGATGGCAGATTGTCCACCAATGAAAAACTGTTTTTT
TRBV12-3/TRBV12-4	.	TRBJ2-7	many	CASSLNLYEQYF	TGTGCCAGCAGTTTGAACCTCTACGAGCAGTACTTC
TRBV4-1	TRBD2	TRBJ2-3	many	CASSQARLAGGTSTDTQYF	TGCGCCAGCAGCCAAGCGAGACTAGCGGGAGGGACGAGCACAGATACGCAGTATTTT
TRBV12-3/TRBV12-4	.	TRBJ1-1	few	CASSLAATMNTEAFF	TGTGCCAGCAGTTTAGCTGCGACCATGAACACTGAAGCTTTCTTT
TRBV7-6	.	TRBJ1-1	.	CASSTQQNTEAFF	TGTGCCAGCAGCACGCAGCAGAACACTGAAGCTTTCTTT
TRBV29-1	TRBD2	TRBJ2-7	.	CSVPGLAPPEQYF	TGCAGCGTCCCCGGACTAGCTCCCCCGGAGCAGTACTTC
TRBV11-2	.	TRBJ2-3	many	CASSLLADTQYF	TGTGCCAGCAGCTTACTGGCAGATACGCAGTATTTT
TRBV20-1	.	TRBJ2-2	many	CSARGAEGTGELFF	TGCAGTGCTAGAGGAGCGGAGGGTACCGGGGAGCTGTTTTTT
TRBV19	TRBD2	TRBJ2-5	many	CASSSGLAEETQYF	TGTGCCAGTAGTTCAGGACTAGCGGAAGAGACCCAGTACTTC
TRBV29-1	.	TRBJ2-7	many	CSSADGYEQYF	TGCAGCTCTGCGGACGGCTACGAGCAGTACTTC
TRBV7-9	.	TRBJ1-4	many	CASSLNMGPNEKLFF	TGTGCCAGCAGCTTGAATATGGGCCCTAATGAAAAACTGTTTTTT
TRBV7-9	TRBD2	TRBJ2-7	many	CASSFSLAGSYEQYF	TGTGCCAGCAGCTTTTCCCTAGCGGGCTCCTACGAGCAGTACTTC
TRBV19	.	TRBJ2-2	.	CAITAGAGTGELFF	TGTGCGATAACCGCCGGGGCGGGCACCGGGGAGCTGTTTTTT
TRBV19	TRBD2	TRBJ2-1	.	CATGLAGPSYNEQFF	TGTGCCACCGGACTAGCGGGACCCTCCTACAATGAGCAGTTCTTC
TRBV20-1	TRBD1	TRBJ1-5	many	CSAREEYRGGQPQHF	TGCAGTGCTAGAGAAGAGTACAGGGGAGGTCAGCCCCAGCATTTT
TRBV7-9	TRBD1	TRBJ2-5	many	CASSYSGQGRETQYF	TGTGCCAGCAGCTACAGTGGACAGGGGCGAGAGACCCAGTACTTC
TRBV4-1	.	TRBJ2-7	.	CASSQQQVGFEQYF	TGCGCCAGCAGCCAACAACAGGTGGGGTTCGAGCAGTACTTC
TRBV7-9	TRBD1	TRBJ2-7	.	CASSLGQSLEQYF	TGCGCCAGCAGCTTGGGACAGTCCCTCGAGCAGTACTTC
TRBV12-3/TRBV12-4	.	TRBJ1-5	many	CASGPRGVGLQPQHF	TGTGCCAGCGGCCCCCGGGGAGTAGGGCTTCAGCCCCAGCATTTT
TRBV18	TRBD1	TRBJ1-1	many	CASSPDRVRTEAFF	TGTGCCAGCTCACCCGACAGGGTTAGGACTGAAGCTTTCTTT
TRBV4-3	.	TRBJ2-7	many	CASSQAAGPSYEQYF	TGCGCCAGCAGCCAAGCGGCAGGGCCATCCTACGAGCAGTACTTC
TRBV28	TRBD2	TRBJ2-7	.	CASSDLGLAKNDLEQYF	TGTGCCAGCAGTGACCTGGGACTAGCGAAGAACGATCTCGAGCAGTACTTC
TRBV2	.	TRBJ1-4	few	CASRPIQAYNEKLFF	TGTGCCAGCAGACCTATACAGGCGTACAATGAAAAACTGTTTTTT
TRBV6-5	.	TRBJ2-3	many	CASSYVESVGVGGRVQYF	TGTGCCAGCAGTTACGTCGAGAGCGTCGGGGTTGGAGGTAGGGTGCAGTATTTT
TRBV7-7	.	TRBJ2-1	many	CASSPLLLGQQFF	TGTGCCAGCAGCCCTCTCCTACTAGGTCAGCAGTTCTTC
TRBV27	.	TRBJ2-7	.	CASSFSGGIGTFAYEQYF	TGTGCCAGCAGTTTTTCGGGGGGCATCGGGACCTTCGCCTACGAGCAGTACTTC
TRBV9	TRBD1	TRBJ2-2	few	CASSVDSTGNTGELFF	TGTGCCAGCAGCGTAGACTCGACAGGGAACACCGGGGAGCTTTTTTTT
TRBV29-1	.	TRBJ2-1	few	CSVEEIQGWDVNEQFF	TGCAGCGTTGAAGAAATACAGGGTTGGGACGTCAATGAGCAGTTCTTC
TRBV12-3/TRBV12-4	TRBD1	TRBJ2-7	few	CASSRDRVYEQYF	TGTGCCAGCAGCCGTGACAGGGTCTACGAGCAGTACTTC
TRBV27	.	TRBJ1-1	many	CASASYSTEAFF	TGTGCCAGCGCTTCCTATTCCACTGAAGCTTTCTTT
TRBV4-1	TRBD2	TRBJ2-1	few	CASRSVAGVGNEQFF	TGCGCCAGCAGATCTGTAGCGGGAGTGGGTAATGAGCAGTTCTTC
TRBV10-3	TRBD1	TRBJ2-7	many	CASTGQGLAYEQYF	TGTGCCAGCACAGGACAGGGACTCGCCTACGAGCAGTACTTC
TRBV28	.	TRBJ2-7	many	CASSLGGLYEQYF	TGTGCCAGCAGTCTAGGGGGACTGTACGAGCAGTACTTC